This TCR beta chain was profiled in a study of cytomegalovirus exposure and HLA in healthy donors. Findings and caveats of the study: Earlier analysis looked at TCR beta V segments, and most were productive about 90% or about 30% of the time.

The PCR used 60 Vbeta and 13 Jbeta primers. Generated by immunoSEQ multiplex PCR, the TCRdb table keeps only in-frame clones and is missing some. The sample shows tens of thousands of clones, 77% of them seen only once. As regards this clone: What it recognizes is unknown. One end of the junction does not line up with germline, which may come from a read error.

Sequenced material: PBMCs. This receptor was identified in a man aged 45-65 years in good health and CMV-seropositive.

The CDR3 loop is CSSSLVRASGALTDIEQYF. The CDR3 region has the DNA TGTTCCAGCAGCTTAGTCCGGGCTAGCGGGGCCCTGACTGATATCGAGCAGTACTTC. The chain couples TRBV7-9 to TRBJ2-7, with 9 bases matching TRBD2. Per the germline V gene, CDR1 is SEHNR and CDR2 is FQNEAQ (reference sequence). CDR3 length: 19 amino acids.